The sequence of this TCR beta chain was determined in a study of blood T cell repertoires in COVID-19. Study-wide context: The cDNA or gDNA used as material had been derived from T cells, B-cell-depleted T cells, or PBMCs.

Under the authors' procedure: Estimated nucleated cell counts came from reference gene primer amplification. Some clones are missing from TCRdb's copy, which holds only in-frame ones; the method was immunoSEQ multiplex PCR. V, J and clone size derive from that table, while D and trimming were established from the DNA sequence. The table includes roughly 220,000 clones, more than 75% detected once. Per germline, CDR1 MDHEN and CDR2 SYDVKM. There are 14 residues in the CDR3. V lost 4 bases, J lost 6 bases, and 14 bases lay in between. The source of this sequence is a woman at least 80 years old with COVID-19, enrolled during active disease. This sequence joins TRBV28 and TRBJ2-3; D might be TRBD2 (6 bases). Sample: peripheral blood. The CDR3 sequence is CASSWGGATDTQYF. The CDR3 nucleotides read TGTGCCAGCAGTTGGGGAGGAGCAACCGATACGCAGTATTTT.